This T cell receptor (beta chain) stems from a study of cytomegalovirus exposure and HLA in healthy donors. Study context: Of the donors genotyped, approximately 410 in all, about 76% fell in the Caucasian-associated ancestry cluster.

Donors had nominal health at sampling but likely had unrecorded immune exposures. Only a few counts were recorded for this clone. Its target is not known. Findings of the study overall: Most of the TCR beta V segments (in an earlier analysis) were productive either about 87% or about 30% of the time.

13 Jbeta primers and 60 Vbeta primers were used for the PCR. Profiled with immunoSEQ multiplex PCR; TCRdb holds only in-frame clones, not every one. The sample lists more than 95,000 clones; around four fifths were seen once. Sequences were obtained from PBMCs. This TCR came from a woman aged 40 to 49 in good health and CMV-seropositive.

The CDR3 spells CASSLRVSYEQYF. In DNA form, the CDR3 reads TGTGCCAGCAGTTTACGAGTTTCCTACGAGCAGTACTTC. The V call is TRBV28, the J call TRBJ2-7; D ambiguous. This CDR3 has 13 residues. Trimming left V 2 bases short and J 1 base short, with 6 bases between. Germline V lookup: CDR1 MDHEN, CDR2 SYDVKM.